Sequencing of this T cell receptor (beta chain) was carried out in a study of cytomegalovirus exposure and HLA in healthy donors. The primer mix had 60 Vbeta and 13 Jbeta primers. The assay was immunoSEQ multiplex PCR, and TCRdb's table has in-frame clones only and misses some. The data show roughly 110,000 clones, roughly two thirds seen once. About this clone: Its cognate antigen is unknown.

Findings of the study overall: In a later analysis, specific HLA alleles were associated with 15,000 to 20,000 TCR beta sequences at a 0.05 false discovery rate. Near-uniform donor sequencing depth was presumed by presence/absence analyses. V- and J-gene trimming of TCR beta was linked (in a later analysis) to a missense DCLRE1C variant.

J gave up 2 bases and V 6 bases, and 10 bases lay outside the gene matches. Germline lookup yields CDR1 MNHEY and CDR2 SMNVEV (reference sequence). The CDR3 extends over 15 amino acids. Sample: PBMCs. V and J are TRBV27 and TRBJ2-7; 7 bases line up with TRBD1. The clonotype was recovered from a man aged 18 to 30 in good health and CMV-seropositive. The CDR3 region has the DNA TGTGCCAGCAGGTGGGCCGCAGGGGGTCCCTACGAGCAGTACGTC. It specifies CASRWAAGGPYEQYV.